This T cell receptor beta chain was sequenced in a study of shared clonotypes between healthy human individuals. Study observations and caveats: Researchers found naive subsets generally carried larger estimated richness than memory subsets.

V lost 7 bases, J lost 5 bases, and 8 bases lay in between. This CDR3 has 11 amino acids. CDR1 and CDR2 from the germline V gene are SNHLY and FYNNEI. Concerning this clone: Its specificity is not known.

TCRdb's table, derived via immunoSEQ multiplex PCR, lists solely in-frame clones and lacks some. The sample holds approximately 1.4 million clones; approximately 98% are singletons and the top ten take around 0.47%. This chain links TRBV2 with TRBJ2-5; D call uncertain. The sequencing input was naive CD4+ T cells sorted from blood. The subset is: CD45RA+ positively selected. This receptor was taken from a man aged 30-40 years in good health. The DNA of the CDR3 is TGTGCCAGCATCTGGGCTGAGACCCAGTACTTC. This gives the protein CASIWAETQYF. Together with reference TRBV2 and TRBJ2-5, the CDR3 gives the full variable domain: EPEVTQTPSHQVTQMGQEVILRCVPISNHLYFYWYRQILGQKVEFLVSFYNNEISEKSEIFDDQFSVERPDGSNFTLKIRSTKLEDSAMYFCASIWAETQYFGPGTRLLVL.